This passage covers 8 T cell receptor beta chains from one sample sequenced in a study of CD8 T cells in ankylosing spondylitis. A single record per CDR3 protein comes from TCRdb applying MiXCR to the 5' RACE reads. This sample has 200,000 to 250,000 distinct CDR3 sequences, with 8% to 11% found just once. Specimen: blood, either unsorted or a sorted T cell fraction (not recorded which). The receptors were sampled from a male donor with ankylosing spondylitis or in good health (not recorded which).

At least ten counts were recorded for this clonotype. The V call is TRBV3-1, the J call TRBJ2-7; D uncertain. This CDR3 has 13 residues. V was clipped by 4 bases and J by 2 bases, with 9 bases between them. In germline, CDR1 is LGHDT, CDR2 YNNKEL (reference sequence). This CDR3 reads CASSLDVPYEQYF. CDR3 nucleotide sequence: TGTGCCAGCAGCCTGGATGTCCCCTACGAGCAGTACTTC.

This clonotype has at least ten counts. The rearrangement joins TRBV9 to TRBJ1-2, with D perhaps TRBD1 (6 bases). V shed 2 bases and J shed 9 bases, with 8 bases lying between them. CDR3 length: 11 amino acids. Per germline, CDR1 SGDLS and CDR2 YYNGEE. CDR3: CASSVTGRYTF. For the CDR3, the DNA is TGTGCCAGCAGCGTGACAGGCCGCTACACCTTC.

This clonotype was counted at least ten times. The chain couples TRBV29-1 to TRBJ2-7; 8 positions match TRBD1. V dropped 1 base and J dropped 5; count of bases not matched to a gene: 10. Germline V gene lookup returns CDR1 SQVTM and CDR2 ANQGSEA. The CDR3 consists of 15 residues. CDR3 nucleotides: TGCAGCGTTGAAGGTCGGACAGGGTTCATGGACGAGCAGTACTTC. As protein: CSVEGRTGFMDEQYF.

This chain connects TRBV2 to TRBJ2-1; 10 bases map to TRBD2. The CDR3 is 16 residues long. Germline lookup yields CDR1 SNHLY and CDR2 FYNNEI. V was pared by 5 bases and J by 6 bases, with 10 bases of the junction left unmatched. CDR3 nucleotides: TGTGCCAGCAGTCTTTATACCGGGACTAGCGTCAATGAGCAGTTCTTC. Its protein is CASSLYTGTSVNEQFF. Combining the CDR3 with reference TRBV2 and TRBJ2-1 gives the whole variable domain EPEVTQTPSHQVTQMGQEVILRCVPISNHLYFYWYRQILGQKVEFLVSFYNNEISEKSEIFDDQFSVERPDGSNFTLKIRSTKLEDSAMYFCASSLYTGTSVNEQFFGPGTRLTVL.

The sample holds many counts of this clonotype. The chain combines TRBV6-5 with TRBJ2-6, with no clear D. CDR3 length equals 16 residues. Germline-derived CDR1 and CDR2 are MNHEY and SVGAGI. V was shortened by 0 bases and J by 4 bases, with 10 bases between the two germline ends. The CDR3 protein is CASSYSRGFGANVLTF. The CDR3 DNA reads TGTGCCAGCAGTTACTCGCGAGGATTCGGGGCCAACGTCCTGACTTTC.

The chain joins TRBV29-1 to TRBJ2-7; 7 bases are shared with TRBD1. The CDR3 consists of 15 residues. Germline CDR1 SQVTM, CDR2 ANQGSEA. Trimming removed 4 bases from V and 5 bases from J; junction bases left unmatched: 14. This CDR3 reads CSVGGIQGPPHEQYF. CDR3 DNA: TGCAGCGTTGGGGGCATACAGGGGCCCCCGCACGAGCAGTACTTC.

This clonotype was counted at least ten times. CDR3 in DNA: TGTGCCAGCAGTTACTCTTCCGGGGGTTTCTCTGGGGCCAACGTCCTGACTTTC. Protein sequence: CASSYSSGGFSGANVLTF. This rearrangement joins TRBV6-5 to TRBJ2-6, with D possibly TRBD2 on 6 matching bases. V was shortened by 0 bases and J by 0 bases, with 12 bases between the two germline ends. Germline lookup yields CDR1 MNHEY and CDR2 SVGAGI. This CDR3 is built from 18 residues.

V gene TRBV7-9 combines with J gene TRBJ1-6; D call uncertain. The germline V gene has CDR1 SEHNR and CDR2 FQNEAQ (reference sequence). The CDR3 is made up of 14 amino acids. Between the trimmed V and J ends, which lost 5 bases and 10 bases, there was a span of 15 bases. CDR3 protein: CASSLEGSRSPLHF. The DNA for the CDR3 is TGTGCCAGCAGCCTCGAAGGGAGTCGATCACCCCTCCACTTT.